Listed here is a single TCR beta chain. The antigen this receptor binds is unknown. No much larger clonotype is one base removed from it; base qualities were not supplied. The cohort was made up of approximately 670 healthy bone marrow donors. At the time of sampling, all cohort members were nominally healthy, though unrecorded immune exposures were likely present. The donor tested CMV seronegative and was one of the 352 seronegative cohort members. A peripheral blood sample was provided by each donor, and peripheral blood mononuclear cells were used for TCR beta sequencing. The Qiagen DNeasy Blood Extraction Kit was used to extract genomic DNA from the blood cell samples. This entry is derived from a study of cytomegalovirus exposure and HLA in healthy donors (TCRdb year 2017). About the study as a whole: An earlier analysis of about 530 of the donors reported about 300 Gb of sequence data and 117 million unique TCR beta sequences obtained from about 170 million T cells. The study was designed to test whether signatures of past pathogen exposure could be identified by cataloging public T cell receptors. Every repertoire in the discovery cohort had been generated on one and the same sequencing platform. The later analysis used no new phenotypic data to find candidate immune exposures, relying instead on TCR beta sequences and their occurrence across donors. A later analysis re-analyzed previously published TCR beta repertoires from 666 donors and added high-resolution HLA genotyping to study TCR occurrence patterns. On average, about 200,000 unique TCR beta nucleotide sequences were sequenced per donor among some 430 genotyped donors of the cohort, with about 19% of those sequences being non-productive. Roughly 5 DR-DQ haplotypes were handled as single units for association and clustering, since linkage in the cohort was strong. About 310 gigabases of sequencing data and tens of millions of unique TCR sequences were included in an early release covering 550 to 650 HLA-typed donors. The study profiled the T cell repertoires of approximately 700 subjects by immunosequencing and related them to cytomegalovirus serostatus. A later genetic analysis took genome-wide SNP genotypes for 398 of the 666 donors and used that subset as a discovery cohort. The number of donors typed differed by locus, with roughly 620-630 for A, B, C, DRB1 and DQB1, more than 500 for DQA1, nearly 610 for DPA1, and 400 to 490 for DPB1. Of the 398 genotyped donors, more than 75% were placed in the genetic ancestry cluster associated with self-reported Caucasian donors. To decide whether each TCR beta V gene segment behaved as functional or pseudogenic, an earlier analysis of some 540 of the donors relied on high-throughput TCR beta sequencing. In addition to the first cohort of 666 subjects, a separate validation cohort of 120 different subjects was used. Donor age, sex, ethnicity and CMV serostatus were compiled alongside the repertoire data. The study combined high-throughput TCR immunosequencing, statistical association of individual TCRs with disease status, and machine learning to predict cytomegalovirus infection status. HLA typing included class I and class II loci at four-digit resolution.

Libraries were built with the immunoSEQ multiplex PCR assay. The multiplex PCR relied on a mix of 60 forward primers for TCR Vbeta segments and 13 reverse primers for TCR Jbeta segments. A multiplex PCR assay on genomic DNA amplified the CDR3 region of rearranged TCR beta genes. Amplified TCR beta libraries were sequenced as 87-base-pair reads on the Illumina HiSeq System. The study's processing was this. A later analysis tallied 75 million to 95 million unique TCR beta chains across the 650 to 750 repertoires, and about 12 million of those chains were shared by two or more donors. To remove PCR and sequencing errors, raw reads were error-corrected and collapsed into unique sequences using a nearest-neighbor algorithm that merged closely related sequences. V, D and J gene segments were assigned by aligning CDR3 sequences to IMGT reference sequences. For a sequence to be retained, at least a six-nucleotide match to both a V gene segment and a J gene segment was required. Rearrangements were classified as productive when the CDR3 lacked stop codons and remained in frame with V and J, and all other rearrangements were classified as non-productive. Following IMGT convention, CDR3 was defined as the stretch from the second conserved V-encoded cysteine to the conserved J-encoded phenylalanine. Sequences without an unambiguous match to a single V gene segment were excluded from the earlier analysis of 587 of the donors. An earlier analysis of over 450 of the donors classified V segments as functional when productive rearrangements were above 56.7% and as segregating when the standard deviation between donors was above 5%. A statistical classification framework was built for diagnosing cytomegalovirus status from the catalog of TCR beta chain sequences. V and J gene assignment, in a later analysis, came from comparing TCR nucleotide sequences with IMGT/GENE-DB human TR gene sequences. The TCRdist pipeline was used in a later analysis to assign CDR3 sequences and most-parsimonious VDJ recombination scenarios. In a later analysis, every TCR beta chain was defined by the combination of its CDR3 amino acid sequence and its V-gene family, and reads without a unique V-gene family were dropped. As a way to deal with suspected cross-contamination and a sequencing artifact, a later analysis dropped 450 to 600 nucleotide sequences that were highly shared and had low generation probability. In a later analysis, a clonal expansion index was calculated for each public chain from normalized within-repertoire ranks of inferred template counts. In a later analysis, generation probabilities were computed with a VDJ recombination model fitted to out-of-frame rearrangements, and the resulting probabilities were checked against IGoR. A later analysis scored TCR-TCR, TCR-HLA and TCR-CMV co-occurrence with hypergeometric tests, applying a repertoire-size bias correction to TCR pairs. False discovery rates were estimated in a later analysis by permuting HLA or CMV assignments 20 times. In a later analysis, co-occurring TCRs were grouped with DBSCAN, and TCRdist sequence similarity was added when clustering was performed within HLA-allele-positive subsets. Co-occurrence clustering excluded repertoires with fewer than 30,000 or more than 120,000 public chains, plus five with anomalous nucleotide sharing. What TCRdb holds here is the immuneACCESS table cut down to in-frame rearrangements. Part of the clones is not present; checked against another copy, under half of the missing clones reflect an unresolved V gene, and the others are unexplained. V, J and clone size are those of that table, while D and trimming were read from the DNA. This sample lists around 130,000 clones; 80% to 90% were detected once. The top ten hold roughly 2.7% of the sample.

General conclusions and limits of the study: Sequencing depth was assumed to be roughly uniform across donors in the presence/absence analyses, though that assumption may not hold. In a later analysis, HLA-associated TCR beta chains showed more clonal expansion and lower generation probabilities than non-associated chains that were equally common. A total of 150 to 200 TCR beta chains were listed by the study as associated with cytomegalovirus. In a later analysis, several top co-occurrence clusters were reported to appear linked to parvovirus B19, influenza, CMV and Epstein-Barr virus. Because the 87-base-pair reads could not distinguish some IMGT-functional V segments, including TRBV6-2 and TRBV6-3, those segments were excluded. A further reported finding was that TCR beta sequences accurately predicted the HLA-A and HLA-B alleles for most subjects in the first cohort. In an earlier analysis of around 600 of the donors, most TCR beta V segments appeared in productive rearrangements about 87% or about 30% of the time, broadly matching IMGT annotations. In a later genetic analysis, fewer N-insertions in productive TCRs were reported among donors in an Asian-associated ancestry cluster than the 666-donor mean. The authors suggested that the approach could potentially be generalized to other disease states and immunological phenotypes. In vitro tests confirmed that three of the cytomegalovirus-associated TCR beta chains recognize cytomegalovirus antigens. Linkage disequilibrium might explain the correlated functional status among segregating V segments, but an unknown experimental factor could not be ruled out. In a later analysis, TCR association rates were found to vary across HLA loci, with the most associated TCRs seen for DRB1 alleles and the fewest for HLA-C alleles. Because HLA typing was unavailable for some donors at each locus, only the typed subset was used in association tests. Because counts were too low, about 15 rarely observed V segments, including chromosome 9 orphons, were left out of the earlier analysis of 587 of the donors. For the cohort, immune exposure information was limited to CMV serostatus. In both the original and validation cohorts, the classifier was reported to diagnose cytomegalovirus status with high specificity and sensitivity. In a later analysis, most CMV-associated TCR beta chains were found to appear HLA-restricted, with HLA associations seemingly driven largely by CMV exposure. A cluster of highly shared sequence variants was judged likely to be a technical artifact of the sequencing pipeline. Most TCR sequences were seen in very few donors, while some public TCRs were found in many individuals. At a false discovery rate of 0.05, a later analysis linked about 17,000 TCR beta sequences to specific HLA alleles. When HLA alleles, especially DR and DQ, strongly co-occurred, TCR associations were difficult to assign to individual alleles. A later genetic analysis associated a missense DCLRE1C variant with V-gene and J-gene trimming of TCR beta chains, and an independent cohort replicated the association. Only TCR beta chains were sequenced in this cohort, and the absence of alpha or paired-chain data limited detectable features.

CDR1 and CDR2, looked up from the germline V gene (reference sequence), are SGHNT and YYREEE. A distance of 11 bases separates the germline ends of V and J, which lose 6 bases and 2 bases respectively. The CDR3 runs 13 amino acids, cysteine and phenylalanine included. Only the CDR3 region is kept as DNA, spanning 39 bases read in frame from base 1. This receptor was taken from a man aged 45-60 years in good health and CMV-seronegative. The chain was built from TRBV5-4 and TRBJ1-2, with TRBD1 tentatively as D gene (6 bases match). Sequencing input: PBMCs. The base sequence is TGTGCCAGCAAGGACAGTCTAAACTATGGCTACACCTTC. It specifies CASKDSLNYGYTF. Full variable domain (CDR3 extended with the reference TRBV5-4 and TRBJ1-2 proteins): ETGVTQSPTHLIKTRGQQVTLRCSSQSGHNTVSWYQQALGQGPQFIFQYYREEENGRGNFPPRFSGLQFPNYSSELNVNALELDDSALYLCASKDSLNYGYTFGSGTRLTVV.